The rows below give T cell receptor beta chains drawn from one sample of a study of OX40 agonist ivuxolimab in advanced cancers. Some clones are missing from TCRdb's copy, which holds only in-frame ones; the method was immunoSEQ multiplex PCR. Of tens of thousands of clones listed, around nine tenths are singletons. Sequencing used CD4+ or CD8+ T cells sorted from blood, obtained in a trial of the OX40 agonist ivuxolimab. These receptors were collected from an adult with an advanced solid tumor such as melanoma, head and neck, liver or kidney cancer. Each CDR3 is given with its conserved first and last residue. A D gene is named only where the DNA matches it firmly. Part of the rows lack a size; the others show once, few, many or a class for expanded clones.

D gene: -
clone size: -
V gene: TRBV5-6
J gene: TRBJ1-4
CDR3 protein: CASSLMLLGGDEKLFF
CDR3 DNA: TGTGCCAGCAGCTTGATGCTACTGGGTGGAGATGAAAAACTGTTTTTT

D gene: TRBD2
clone size: -
V gene: TRBV28
J gene: TRBJ2-3
CDR3 protein: CASSPEGGLAGDTQYF
CDR3 DNA: TGTGCCAGCAGTCCAGAAGGGGGACTAGCCGGAGATACGCAGTATTTT

D gene: -
clone size: -
V gene: TRBV6-5
J gene: TRBJ2-7
CDR3 protein: CASSYSIDYEQYF
CDR3 DNA: TGTGCCAGCAGTTACTCGATAGACTACGAGCAGTACTTC

D gene: -
clone size: -
V gene: TRBV19
J gene: TRBJ1-1
CDR3 protein: CASSIIGNGFMNTEAFF
CDR3 DNA: TGTGCCAGTAGTATTATCGGAAACGGATTCATGAACACTGAAGCTTTCTTT

D gene: -
clone size: -
V gene: TRBV6-5
J gene: TRBJ2-3
CDR3 protein: CASSEFSGTDTQYF
CDR3 DNA: TGTGCCAGCAGTGAGTTCTCCGGCACAGATACGCAGTATTTT

D gene: -
clone size: -
V gene: TRBV30
J gene: TRBJ1-1
CDR3 protein: CAWSVDRGTEAFF
CDR3 DNA: TGTGCCTGGAGTGTAGATAGGGGGACTGAAGCTTTCTTT

D gene: -
clone size: few
V gene: TRBV6-1
J gene: TRBJ1-4
CDR3 protein: CASSRPFSNEKLFF
CDR3 DNA: TGTGCCAGCAGCAGACCGTTCTCGAATGAAAAACTGTTTTTT

D gene: -
clone size: -
V gene: TRBV14
J gene: TRBJ2-3
CDR3 protein: CASRATVGRSADTQYF
CDR3 DNA: TGTGCCAGCAGGGCAACAGTCGGAAGGTCCGCAGATACGCAGTATTTT

D gene: -
clone size: -
V gene: TRBV30
J gene: TRBJ1-5
CDR3 protein: CAWSEDSWRDIAQHF
CDR3 DNA: TGTGCCTGGAGCGAGGACAGTTGGCGGGATATAGCCCAGCATTTT

D gene: -
clone size: -
V gene: TRBV7-9
J gene: TRBJ2-3
CDR3 protein: CASSFAPAATDTQYF
CDR3 DNA: TGTGCCAGCAGCTTCGCGCCAGCGGCTACAGATACGCAGTATTTT

D gene: TRBD2
clone size: -
V gene: TRBV13
J gene: TRBJ2-3
CDR3 protein: CASSLIRAGWKDTQYF
CDR3 DNA: TGTGCCAGCAGCTTAATCCGAGCGGGGTGGAAGGATACGCAGTATTTT

D gene: -
clone size: -
V gene: TRBV6-6
J gene: TRBJ1-2
CDR3 protein: CASTTSTHGYTF
CDR3 DNA: TGTGCCAGCACTACGTCCACTCATGGCTACACCTTC

D gene: TRBD1
clone size: once
V gene: TRBV28
J gene: TRBJ1-4
CDR3 protein: CASSSTGTNEKLFF
CDR3 DNA: TGTGCCAGCAGTTCGACAGGGACTAATGAAAAACTGTTTTTT

D gene: -
clone size: -
V gene: TRBV28
J gene: TRBJ1-1
CDR3 protein: CASRPPGNTEAFF
CDR3 DNA: TGTGCCAGCAGGCCACCCGGGAACACTGAAGCTTTCTTT

D gene: TRBD1
clone size: -
V gene: TRBV14
J gene: TRBJ1-2
CDR3 protein: CASSHGRQGGLYGYTF
CDR3 DNA: TGTGCCAGCAGCCATGGCAGACAGGGGGGCCTCTATGGCTACACCTTC

D gene: -
clone size: -
V gene: TRBV7-6
J gene: TRBJ2-7
CDR3 protein: CASSPVPGPSYEQYF
CDR3 DNA: TGTGCCAGCAGCCCCGTTCCGGGACCCTCTTACGAGCAGTACTTC

D gene: -
clone size: once
V gene: TRBV21-1
J gene: TRBJ2-1
CDR3 protein: CASSSEQGTDEQFF
CDR3 DNA: TGTGCCAGCAGCAGCGAACAGGGGACCGATGAGCAGTTCTTC

D gene: -
clone size: -
V gene: TRBV19
J gene: TRBJ2-1
CDR3 protein: CASSVGLSSYNEQFF
CDR3 DNA: TGTGCCAGTAGTGTCGGATTAAGCTCCTACAATGAGCAGTTCTTC

D gene: -
clone size: -
V gene: TRBV27
J gene: TRBJ1-5
CDR3 protein: CASSLFQGSNQPQHF
CDR3 DNA: TGTGCCAGCAGTTTATTTCAGGGTTCTAATCAGCCCCAGCATTTT

D gene: -
clone size: few
V gene: TRBV19
J gene: TRBJ2-7
CDR3 protein: CASSFGARGGYEQYF
CDR3 DNA: TGTGCCAGTAGCTTCGGAGCCAGGGGGGGATACGAGCAGTACTTC

D gene: -
clone size: -
V gene: TRBV4-3
J gene: TRBJ1-1
CDR3 protein: CASSPWDGDGTEAFF
CDR3 DNA: TGCGCCAGCAGCCCTTGGGACGGGGACGGTACTGAAGCTTTCTTT

D gene: TRBD1
clone size: -
V gene: TRBV7-3
J gene: TRBJ2-1
CDR3 protein: CASSLQGASYNEQFF
CDR3 DNA: TGTGCCAGCAGTCTCCAGGGGGCCAGCTACAATGAGCAGTTCTTC

D gene: -
clone size: -
V gene: TRBV7-2
J gene: TRBJ2-1
CDR3 protein: CASSLYPSSQRRDEQFF
CDR3 DNA: TGTGCCAGCAGCTTATATCCGTCCAGCCAGCGTAGGGATGAGCAGTTCTTC

D gene: TRBD1
clone size: -
V gene: TRBV2
J gene: TRBJ2-1
CDR3 protein: CASFADRAIYNEQFF
CDR3 DNA: TGTGCCAGCTTCGCGGACAGGGCTATCTACAATGAGCAGTTCTTC

D gene: -
clone size: -
V gene: TRBV28
J gene: TRBJ2-2
CDR3 protein: CASSLGMVTGELFF
CDR3 DNA: TGTGCCAGCAGTTTAGGGATGGTCACCGGGGAGCTGTTTTTT

D gene: -
clone size: -
V gene: TRBV4-1
J gene: TRBJ2-2
CDR3 protein: CASSQGPGQLNTGELFF
CDR3 DNA: TGCGCCAGCAGCCAGGGACCGGGACAACTAAACACCGGGGAGCTGTTTTTT

D gene: TRBD2
clone size: -
V gene: TRBV28
J gene: TRBJ2-5
CDR3 protein: CASSFRLAGAGETQYF
CDR3 DNA: TGTGCCAGCAGTTTTCGGCTAGCGGGGGCGGGAGAGACCCAGTACTTC

D gene: TRBD1
clone size: -
V gene: TRBV28
J gene: TRBJ2-7
CDR3 protein: CASSRQGANEQYF
CDR3 DNA: TGTGCCAGCAGCCGACAGGGGGCCAACGAGCAGTACTTC

D gene: TRBD1
clone size: few
V gene: TRBV28
J gene: TRBJ1-6
CDR3 protein: CASRRGTVNSPLHF
CDR3 DNA: TGTGCCAGCAGGAGGGGGACAGTCAATTCACCCCTCCACTTT

D gene: TRBD2
clone size: -
V gene: TRBV7-9
J gene: TRBJ2-2
CDR3 protein: CASTTLGASGGAPTGELFF
CDR3 DNA: TGTGCCAGCACCACACTAGGGGCTAGCGGGGGGGCCCCCACCGGGGAGCTGTTTTTT

D gene: -
clone size: once
V gene: TRBV7-7
J gene: TRBJ2-7
CDR3 protein: CASRDVLRVTTYEQYF
CDR3 DNA: TGTGCCAGCAGAGACGTTCTTCGGGTAACAACCTACGAGCAGTACTTC

D gene: TRBD2
clone size: -
V gene: TRBV27
J gene: TRBJ2-7
CDR3 protein: CASSLGGAVAYEQYF
CDR3 DNA: TGTGCCAGCAGTTTGGGAGGGGCGGTTGCCTACGAGCAGTACTTC

D gene: -
clone size: once
V gene: TRBV4-1
J gene: TRBJ1-1
CDR3 protein: CASSQEGDPSHTEAFF
CDR3 DNA: TGCGCCAGCAGCCAAGAAGGTGACCCATCACACACTGAAGCTTTCTTT

D gene: -
clone size: -
V gene: TRBV2
J gene: TRBJ2-1
CDR3 protein: CASSDLPREQFF
CDR3 DNA: TGTGCCAGCAGTGACTTGCCGAGGGAGCAGTTCTTC

D gene: TRBD2
clone size: -
V gene: TRBV7-3
J gene: TRBJ2-7
CDR3 protein: CASSRTSGGPYEQYF
CDR3 DNA: TGTGCCAGCAGCCGGACTAGCGGGGGACCCTACGAGCAGTACTTC

D gene: -
clone size: -
V gene: TRBV9
J gene: TRBJ1-1
CDR3 protein: CASSVDPTGPMNTEAFF
CDR3 DNA: TGTGCCAGCAGCGTAGACCCCACGGGACCGATGAACACTGAAGCTTTCTTT

D gene: -
clone size: -
V gene: TRBV6-6
J gene: TRBJ2-3
CDR3 protein: CAGGGGREGTDTQYF
CDR3 DNA: TGTGCCGGTGGGGGGGGGCGCGAAGGCACAGATACGCAGTATTTT

D gene: -
clone size: -
V gene: TRBV6-5
J gene: TRBJ1-1
CDR3 protein: CASNRGDSAFF
CDR3 DNA: TGTGCCAGCAATCGGGGGGATAGTGCTTTCTTT

D gene: -
clone size: -
V gene: TRBV5-1
J gene: TRBJ2-7
CDR3 protein: CASSSVSYEQYF
CDR3 DNA: TGCGCCAGCAGCTCAGTCTCCTACGAGCAGTACTTC

D gene: TRBD2
clone size: -
V gene: TRBV4-1
J gene: TRBJ2-3
CDR3 protein: CASSPASGGTDTQYF
CDR3 DNA: TGCGCCAGCAGCCCGGCGAGCGGGGGTACAGATACGCAGTATTTT